Following are 24 T cell receptor beta chains from one sample sequenced in a study of T cell responses to AZD1222 COVID-19 vaccine. The data were produced by immunoSEQ multiplex PCR, yet TCRdb's version contains in-frame clones alone and is incomplete. Among about 150,000 clones, roughly 90% were seen once, and the ten largest hold less than 1.6%. Sequencing used peripheral blood, obtained 28 days after the second AZD1222 dose. The receptors here all came from an adult who received the AZD1222 COVID-19 vaccine.

The V call is TRBV19, the J call TRBJ2-5, with 11 nucleotides matching TRBD2. Germline V gene sequence: CDR1 LNHDA, CDR2 SQIVND (reference sequence). Germline trimming cut 3 bases from V and 2 bases from J; bases unmatched to any gene: 2. The CDR3 has 15 residues. The CDR3 DNA reads TGTGCCAGTAGTATGTTAGCGGGAGGGCAAGAGACCCAGTACTTC. Protein product: CASSMLAGGQETQYF.

The chain is built from TRBV28 and TRBJ1-6; unclear D gene. The CDR3 is made up of 14 amino acids. CDR1 MDHEN and CDR2 SYDVKM come from the germline V gene. Deletions cut 3 bases from V and 10 bases from J, with 13 bases between. The CDR3 DNA follows: TGTGCCAGCAGTTTTATTTTGTGGCGATCACCCCTCCACTTT. It codes for CASSFILWRSPLHF.

V and J are TRBV6-5 and TRBJ1-5; no clear D. Germline V CDR1 and CDR2: MNHEY, SVGAGI. With 8 bases removed from V and 11 bases from J, the gap between germline ends came to 19 bases. The CDR3 sequence is 13 residues long. CDR3 region: CASRTPWVRSQHF. The CDR3 bases are TGTGCCAGCCGGACCCCATGGGTTAGGTCCCAGCATTTT.

This chain joins TRBV4-2 and TRBJ2-4; TRBD1 might be the D (5 bases). This CDR3 spans 14 amino acids. CDR1 and CDR2 from the germline V gene are LGHNA and YNFKEQ. V lost 1 base and J lost 5, with 9 bases in between. The DNA of the CDR3 is TGTGCCAGCAGCCAAGGGGTCAGGGAAAACATTCAGTACTTC. It translates to CASSQGVRENIQYF.

The chain recombines TRBV5-1 with TRBJ2-7; D remains unclear. The CDR3 spans 11 residues. The V gene's germline CDR1 is SGHRS and CDR2 YFSETQ. The V end lost 4 bases, the J end lost 5 bases, and 7 bases lay between the germline ends. In nucleotides, the CDR3 is TGCGCCAGCAGCATTGGAGACGAGCAGTACTTC. This encodes CASSIGDEQYF.

The rearrangement links TRBV14 to TRBJ2-2, with 13 bases identical to TRBD2. Germline CDR1 reads SGHDN; CDR2 reads FVKESK. J lost 5 bases, V lost 4 bases, and 1 base had no gene match. The CDR3 sequence is 15 residues long. CDR3 DNA: TGTGCCAGCAGCCCGACTAGCGGGGGGACCGGGGAGCTGTTTTTT. Its translation is CASSPTSGGTGELFF.

The chain links TRBV5-4 to TRBJ1-2; 7 bases are shared with TRBD1. Looked up from germline, CDR1 is SGHNT and CDR2 is YYREEE (reference sequence). V lost 4 bases to trimming and J lost 7 bases; unmatched junction nucleotides: 7. The CDR3 runs 13 residues. CDR3 DNA: TGTGCCAGCAGCGCGGACAGGCGGGGTGGCTACACCTTC. It yields the protein CASSADRRGGYTF.

DNA for the CDR3: TGTGCCAGCAGCTTAGAAGGGTCGGCGGGGAGGGCCCGTAATGAGCAGTTCTTC. This encodes CASSLEGSAGRARNEQFF. This chain connects TRBV13 to TRBJ2-1, with 7 nucleotides matching TRBD2. Per the germline V gene, CDR1 is PRHDT and CDR2 is FYEKMQ (reference sequence). With 1 base clipped from V and 7 bases from J, the junction kept 16 bases outside the gene matches. The CDR3 runs 18 residues.

This chain connects TRBV6-5 to TRBJ2-5, with no clear D. This CDR3 contains 11 residues. Per germline, CDR1 MNHEY and CDR2 SVGAGI. Between the trimmed V and J ends, which lost 10 bases and 1 base, there was a span of 7 bases. The CDR3 region is CATLVQETQYF. The CDR3 DNA is TGTGCCACCCTAGTCCAAGAGACCCAGTACTTC.

This sequence joins TRBV28 and TRBJ1-2; no firm D call. Germline loops: CDR1 MDHEN, CDR2 SYDVKM. The V gene lost 1 base and the J gene lost 2 bases, with 8 bases spanning the gap. The CDR3 is 14 residues long. CDR3 loop: CASSLSNLNYGYTF. CDR3 nucleotides: TGTGCCAGCAGTTTATCGAACTTAAACTATGGCTACACCTTC.

This clone showed up just once. The chain employs TRBV6-5 and TRBJ2-5, with 14 bases fitting TRBD2. The CDR3 spans 15 residues. V lost 6 bases to trimming and J lost 8 bases; unmatched junction nucleotides: 8. Germline loops: CDR1 MNHEY, CDR2 SVGAGI. The CDR3 bases are TGTGCCAGCAGGACGGGACTAGCGGGAGATCTAACCCAGTACTTC. Its translation: CASRTGLAGDLTQYF.

The chain links TRBV12-3 or TRBV12-4 to TRBJ2-7, with D perhaps TRBD1 (6 bases). V was clipped by 5 bases and J by 6 bases, with 14 bases between them. CDR3 size: 13 residues. The CDR3 region has the DNA TGTGCCAGCAGTCCCCCTATGGGGGCCGAGCAGTACTTC. The encoded protein is CASSPPMGAEQYF.

The CDR3 region is CATGDRGPNQPQHF. DNA for the CDR3: TGTGCCACCGGGGACAGGGGCCCCAATCAGCCCCAGCATTTT. This chain links TRBV24-1 with TRBJ1-5, with 10 nucleotides matching TRBD1. CDR1 and CDR2 (germline): KGHDR, SFDVKD. There are 14 residues in the CDR3. J gave up 3 bases and V 9 bases, and 4 bases lay outside the gene matches.

The V and J genes are TRBV30 and TRBJ1-6; D call uncertain. This CDR3 comprises 12 residues. Between the trimmed V and J ends, which lost 5 bases and 10 bases, there was a span of 12 bases. Germline CDR1 and CDR2: GTSNPN and SVGIG (reference sequence). The CDR3 loop reads CAWCRLESPLHF. The CDR3 DNA is TGTGCCTGGTGCAGATTAGAGTCACCCCTCCACTTT.

The chain links TRBV2 to TRBJ2-3; 10 positions match TRBD1. The trim removed 7 bases at V and 4 bases at J, leaving 5 bases unmatched. This CDR3 is built from 14 residues. The V gene's germline CDR1 is SNHLY and CDR2 FYNNEI. The CDR3 protein is CASKRDRGPDTQYF. As DNA, the CDR3 is TGTGCCAGCAAGCGGGACAGGGGACCAGATACGCAGTATTTT.

The chain links TRBV11-2 to TRBJ2-5, with D possibly being TRBD1 (6 bases). In germline, CDR1 is SGHAT, CDR2 FQNNGV. The CDR3 is 15 residues long. The germline V and J ends were trimmed by 5 bases and 2 bases, with 15 bases remaining between them. The CDR3 here is CASSRTGTPQETQYF. As DNA, the CDR3 is TGTGCCAGCAGCCGGACCGGGACACCACAAGAGACCCAGTACTTC.

This chain joins TRBV27 and TRBJ1-3; unclear D gene. The CDR3 covers 15 residues. Germline V gene sequence: CDR1 MNHEY, CDR2 SMNVEV (reference sequence). The germline V and J ends were trimmed by 10 bases and 4 bases, with 20 bases remaining between them. This CDR3 reads CATFGIGGEGNTIYF. The CDR3 DNA reads TGTGCCACCTTTGGTATAGGTGGTGAAGGAAACACCATATATTTT.

Of note for this clone: The same CDR3 can be traced to other DNA sequences in this sample. J is TRBJ2-7 and V is TRBV27; perhaps TRBD1 as D (5 bases). Germline lookup yields CDR1 MNHEY and CDR2 SMNVEV (reference sequence). V lost 8 bases and J lost 2, with 16 bases in between. CDR3 length: 14 amino acids. CDR3 sequence (DNA): TGTGCCAGCTTAACGAGGCAGGGTGCCTACGAGCAGTACTTC. Its protein is CASLTRQGAYEQYF.

V is TRBV14 and J is TRBJ2-5, with D possibly matching TRBD1 (5 bases). Germline values: CDR1 SGHDN, CDR2 FVKESK. V was shortened by 0 bases and J by 1 base, with 9 bases between the two germline ends. CDR3 length equals 15 residues. CDR3 in amino acids: CASSQEEGAQETQYF. CDR3 nucleotides: TGTGCCAGCAGCCAAGAAGAAGGGGCCCAAGAGACCCAGTACTTC.

The gene calls are TRBV6-2 or TRBV6-3 and TRBJ2-1; weak D call: TRBD2 (6 bases). This CDR3 region has 14 residues. Germline V gives CDR1 MNHEY, CDR2 SVGEGT. Trimming removed 4 bases at V and 8 bases at J, with 15 bases between. The CDR3 spells CASSFGVGGHEQFF. The CDR3 nucleotides are TGTGCCAGCAGTTTTGGGGTCGGGGGTCATGAGCAGTTCTTC.

A note on this clone: The identical CDR3 is also encoded by other nucleotide sequences in the sample. V usage is TRBV28 and J usage is TRBJ2-7; maybe TRBD2 (5 bases). V shed 8 bases and J shed 1 base, with 9 bases lying between them. The CDR3 totals 12 residues. Looked up from germline, CDR1 is MDHEN and CDR2 is SYDVKM. CDR3 amino acids: CASGTGSYEQYF. The CDR3 DNA reads TGTGCCAGCGGAACGGGATCCTACGAGCAGTACTTC.

The chain couples TRBV10-3 to TRBJ1-6, with 8 bases matching TRBD1. The germline V gene encodes CDR1 ENHRY and CDR2 SYGVKD. The J segment lost 6 bases and the V segment lost 6 bases, leaving 4 bases of the junction unmatched. The CDR3 has 14 amino acids. In DNA form, the CDR3 reads TGTGCCATCAGCCTGGGACAGGCTAATTCACCCCTCCACTTT. It yields the protein CAISLGQANSPLHF.

V gene TRBV5-5 combines with J gene TRBJ1-6; 9 bases align to TRBD1. CDR3 length: 17 amino acids. The J segment lost 6 bases and the V segment lost 4 bases, leaving 11 bases of the junction unmatched. The V gene's germline CDR1 is SGHKS and CDR2 YYEKEE (reference sequence). As DNA, the CDR3 is TGTGCCAGCAGCCCCACCCCCGGGACAGGGAGTAATTCACCCCTCCACTTT. Translation: CASSPTPGTGSNSPLHF.

CDR3 nucleotide sequence: TGCGCCAGCAGCTTGGAGGGACAGGGGCCTCTCCGCTATGGCTACACCTTC. Amino acid sequence: CASSLEGQGPLRYGYTF. This chain joins TRBV5-1 and TRBJ1-2, with 10 positions matching TRBD1. Germline values: CDR1 SGHRS, CDR2 YFSETQ. Unmatched junction bases numbered 9, after V lost 0 bases and J lost 4 bases. This CDR3 is built from 17 residues.